What follows are 24 T cell receptor beta chains derived from one specimen sequenced in a study of blood T cell repertoires in COVID-19 (dated by TCRdb to 2020 to 2021). The method was the immunoSEQ multiplex PCR assay. TCRdb provides this immuneACCESS table in a form limited to in-frame rearrangements. Some clones are lacking; in checked studies, under half of them reflect an unresolved V gene, and why the rest are absent is not known. The sample records 150,000 to 200,000 clones, almost 80% of which are singletons. 26% of the sample goes to the ten largest clones. The sample taken for sequencing was peripheral blood. The receptors were gathered from a woman aged 70-85 years with acute or convalescent COVID-19.

This clone was seen a handful of times. The chain employs TRBV5-1 and TRBJ2-1; the D is unclear. The CDR3 spans 14 residues. Germline values: CDR1 SGHRS, CDR2 YFSETQ. V shed 6 bases and J shed 0 bases, with 10 bases lying between them. The CDR3: CASTALSSYNEQFF. CDR3 DNA sequence: TGCGCCAGCACCGCCCTGAGCTCCTACAATGAGCAGTTCTTC.

This clone was seen a few times. V usage is TRBV24-1 and J usage is TRBJ1-5; D ambiguous. Germline values: CDR1 KGHDR, CDR2 SFDVKD. Deletions cut 9 bases from V and 2 bases from J, with 13 bases between. The CDR3 has 14 amino acids. CDR3 coding DNA: TGTGCCACCCAAACAAGCGCGGGCAATCAGCCCCAGCATTTT. This codes for CATQTSAGNQPQHF.

This clone was detected a few times. The chain has TRBV14 and TRBJ2-2; D is unresolved. The CDR3 extends over 14 amino acids. V shed 4 bases and J shed 1 base, with 7 bases lying between them. CDR1 is SGHDN and CDR2 is FVKESK in the germline V gene. The CDR3 DNA is TGTGCCAGCAGCCGAGGATTGAACACCGGGGAGCTGTTTTTT. The encoded protein is CASSRGLNTGELFF.

The chain is built from TRBV6-4 and TRBJ2-1; possible D gene TRBD2, 6 bases. Germline V gene lookup returns CDR1 MRHNA and CDR2 SNTAGT. This CDR3 has 15 amino acids. V lost 4 bases and J lost 7, with 17 bases in between. CDR3 nucleotides: TGTGCCAGCAGTGGGGGGACTGTTCCGTGGAATGAGCAGTTCTTC. Its translation: CASSGGTVPWNEQFF.

The chain employs TRBV27 and TRBJ1-2; 8 bases match TRBD1. J was trimmed by 2 bases and V by 2 bases; bases with no gene match: 4. The CDR3 sequence is 15 residues long. Looked up from germline, CDR1 is MNHEY and CDR2 is SMNVEV (reference sequence). The CDR3 coding sequence is TGTGCCAGCAGTTTAAGCAGGGGGCTGAACTATGGCTACACCTTC. Its translation is CASSLSRGLNYGYTF.

The chain joins TRBV12-5 to TRBJ1-5; D perhaps matches TRBD1 (5 bases). CDR3 length: 15 residues. V gave up 6 bases and J gave up 2 bases, with 14 bases separating them. The V gene's germline CDR1 is LGHNT and CDR2 FRNRAP. In nucleotides, the CDR3 is TGTGCTAGTGGCGTACAGACAGTCGGCAATCAGCCCCAGCATTTT. It codes for CASGVQTVGNQPQHF.

This clone was seen only once. V gene TRBV12-3 or TRBV12-4 combines with J gene TRBJ2-3; D possibly corresponds to TRBD2 (6 bases). The CDR3 is made up of 12 amino acids. Deletions cut 8 bases from V and 5 bases from J, with 11 bases between. CDR3 residues: CASCYGGDTQYF. CDR3 DNA sequence: TGTGCCAGCTGTTACGGGGGAGATACGCAGTATTTT.

This chain joins TRBV24-1 and TRBJ2-2, with 7 bases that match TRBD2. This CDR3 region has 17 residues. Per the germline V gene, CDR1 is KGHDR and CDR2 is SFDVKD. The junction had 8 bases not matched to a gene; V was cut back by 2 bases and J by 3 bases. The DNA of the CDR3 is TGTGCCACCAGTGATTACCGAATAGGGAGGGACACCGGGGAGCTGTTTTTT. This encodes CATSDYRIGRDTGELFF.

Details on this clone: An end of the junction differs from the germline gene, which may be a read error. The chain employs TRBV29-1 and TRBJ1-2; possible D gene TRBD1, 6 bases. CDR1 is SQVTM and CDR2 is ANQGSEA in the germline V gene. The CDR3 has 8 amino acids. This CDR3 is CSAAGATF. The DNA for the CDR3 is TGCAGCGCCGCGGGGGCTACATTC.

The rearrangement links TRBV3-1 (or the pseudogene TRBV3-2) to TRBJ1-3; no definite D call. This CDR3 is 14 amino acids long. V lost 5 bases and J 0 bases, leaving 8 bases between the germline ends. The germline gives CDR1 LGHDT, CDR2 YNNKEL (reference sequence). CDR3 bases: TGTGCCAGCAGCGAGCACGACTCTGGAAACACCATATATTTT. It encodes CASSEHDSGNTIYF.

The V gene is TRBV19, the J gene TRBJ2-6; 7 bases align to TRBD2. V trimming: 5 bases; J trimming: 15 bases; junction bases outside the gene matches: 13. Germline V gene lookup returns CDR1 LNHDA and CDR2 SQIVND (reference sequence). This CDR3 is 14 amino acids long. The DNA for the CDR3 is TGTGCCAGTAGTCTAATAGCGGGCCCCGAGGCCCTGACTTTC. The encoded protein is CASSLIAGPEALTF.

The chain carries TRBV11-2 and TRBJ1-3; the D is unclear. Trimming took off 5 bases at V and 0 bases at J, with 20 bases between the two ends. This CDR3 contains 18 residues. Germline CDR1 and CDR2: SGHAT and FQNNGV. The CDR3 sequence: CASSEILNSLGSGNTIYF. The CDR3 region has the DNA TGTGCCAGCAGCGAAATCCTAAATTCCCTAGGCTCTGGAAACACCATATATTTT.

The rearrangement links TRBV3-1 (or the pseudogene TRBV3-2) to TRBJ2-7, with 8 bases matching TRBD2. The CDR3 is 15 amino acids. Germline CDR1 and CDR2: LGHDT and YNNKEL (reference sequence). Trimming removed 5 bases from V and 4 bases from J; junction bases left unmatched: 10. The CDR3 protein is CASSSASGRLYEQYF. The CDR3 bases are TGTGCCAGCAGCTCCGCTAGCGGGCGACTATACGAGCAGTACTTC.

J is TRBJ2-7 and V is TRBV5-4; TRBD1 is a possible D gene (6 bases). Per the germline V gene, CDR1 is SGHNT and CDR2 is YYREEE (reference sequence). The CDR3 sequence is 16 residues long. V was clipped by 0 bases and J by 6 bases, with 19 bases between them. CDR3 DNA: TGTGCCAGCAGCTTGGTTCCTGGGGGCAGGGTCTCCGAGCAGTACTTC. Its translation: CASSLVPGGRVSEQYF.

In this sample, this clone turned up a few times. The V gene is TRBV7-9, the J gene TRBJ2-1, with a possible D match to TRBD2 (6 bases). CDR1 SEHNR and CDR2 FQNEAQ come from the germline V gene (reference sequence). The V end was cut by 5 bases, the J end by 8 bases, with 13 bases between. The CDR3 runs 13 residues. In DNA form, the CDR3 reads TGTGCCAGCAGCACCCCTAGCGAAGATGAGCAGTTCTTC. This encodes CASSTPSEDEQFF.

This clone was seen more than once but under ten times. In the same sample, other DNA sequences code for this CDR3. The chain combines TRBV5-1 with TRBJ2-1; TRBD2 matches 7 bases. Germline assignment: CDR1 SGHRS and CDR2 YFSETQ. The V and J ends lost 3 bases and 7 bases, in that order; junction bases with no gene match: 10. The CDR3 loop spans 15 amino acids. CDR3 bases: TGCGCCAGCAGCTCTCTTCCGGGACTACGGAATGAGCAGTTCTTC. It is translated as CASSSLPGLRNEQFF.

The chain joins TRBV7-3 to TRBJ2-2; maybe TRBD2 (5 bases). The germline CDR1 and CDR2 sequences are SGHTA and FQGTGA. Trimming shortened V by 0 bases and J by 2 bases, and 7 bases separated the two germline ends. The CDR3 totals 15 residues. The CDR3 DNA reads as TGTGCCAGCAGCTTAACAGGAGGAAACACCGGGGAGCTGTTTTTT. This codes for CASSLTGGNTGELFF.

The rearrangement uses TRBV28 and TRBJ2-3; TRBD2 matches at 7 bases. The J segment lost 3 bases and the V segment lost 6 bases, leaving 12 bases of the junction unmatched. The germline V gene has CDR1 MDHEN and CDR2 SYDVKM. The CDR3 is made up of 16 amino acids. The CDR3: CASSYGGRGSTDTQYF. The CDR3 DNA reads as TGTGCCAGCAGCTACGGTGGTCGCGGGAGTACAGATACGCAGTATTTT.

The chain joins TRBV5-1 to TRBJ2-1, with 15 bases lining up with TRBD2. CDR1 is SGHRS, CDR2 YFSETQ, per germline. With V trimmed by 5 bases and J by 0 bases, 12 bases remained unmatched. The CDR3 covers 20 residues. The CDR3 sequence: CASSSRTSGRVQSSYNEQFF. CDR3 coding DNA: TGCGCCAGCAGTAGTAGGACTAGCGGGAGGGTTCAGAGCTCCTACAATGAGCAGTTCTTC. Full variable domain (rest looked up from reference TRBV5-1 and TRBJ2-1): KAGVTQTPRYLIKTRGQQVTLSCSPISGHRSVSWYQQTPGQGLQFLFEYFSETQRNKGNFPGRFSGRQFSNSRSEMNVSTLELGDSALYLCASSSRTSGRVQSSYNEQFFGPGTRLTVL.

The chain links TRBV18 to TRBJ1-3; D remains ambiguous. Germline V lookup: CDR1 KGHSH, CDR2 LQKENI. The CDR3 has 15 amino acids. The V end lost 3 bases, the J end lost 3 bases, and 12 bases lay between the germline ends. The CDR3 region is CASSPEGGVGNTIYF. CDR3 DNA: TGTGCCAGCTCACCGGAGGGCGGAGTTGGAAACACCATATATTTT.

The CDR3 is CASSAPSGQETQYF. CDR3 coding DNA: TGTGCCAGCAGCGCCCCTAGCGGCCAAGAGACCCAGTACTTC. The J gene is TRBJ2-5, the V gene TRBV9; 7 nucleotides line up with TRBD2. Unmatched junction bases numbered 3, after V lost 3 bases and J lost 1 base. Germline loops: CDR1 SGDLS, CDR2 YYNGEE. This CDR3 is 14 amino acids long. Drawing the rest from reference TRBV9 and TRBJ2-5, the complete variable domain is DSGVTQTPKHLITATGQRVTLRCSPRSGDLSVYWYQQSLDQGLQFLIQYYNGEERAKGNILERFSAQQFPDLHSELNLSSLELGDSALYFCASSAPSGQETQYFGPGTRLLVL.

This rearrangement joins TRBV10-3 to TRBJ1-5; weak D call: TRBD1 (6 bases). Germline values: CDR1 ENHRY, CDR2 SYGVKD. The CDR3 is 13 residues long. V lost 7 bases to trimming and J lost 4 bases, with 11 bases between them. The DNA for the CDR3 is TGTGCCATCAATCCCGACAGGAATCAGCCCCAGCATTTT. Protein sequence: CAINPDRNQPQHF.

The chain uses TRBV5-6 and TRBJ2-5; 7 nucleotides agree with TRBD1. This CDR3 spans 16 amino acids. V lost 4 bases, J lost 5 bases, and 14 bases stayed unmatched. Germline V gene data show CDR1 as SGHDT and CDR2 as YYEEEE. CDR3 coding DNA: TGTGCCAGCAGCCAGGGACAGACGATACTCGTCGAGACCCAGTACTTC. Translated: CASSQGQTILVETQYF.

The chain has TRBV6-2 or TRBV6-3 and TRBJ2-1; no reliable D call. The CDR3 runs to 14 residues. Trimming shortened V by 5 bases and J by 0 bases, and 8 bases separated the two germline ends. The germline CDR1 and CDR2 sequences are MNHEY and SVGEGT. The CDR3 sequence: CASSEVGSYNEQFF. The CDR3 coding sequence is TGTGCCAGCAGTGAGGTGGGCTCCTACAATGAGCAGTTCTTC.